These T cell receptor beta chains were read from a single sample in a study of T-cell reconstitution after alpha-beta-depleted transplantation in children. TCRdb reanalysed the PCR reads using MiXCR and keeps one entry per CDR3 protein. The repertoire includes about 440,000 distinct CDR3 sequences, roughly two fifths of them detected once, and roughly a quarter sits in the top ten. Sequences were derived from PBMCs, sampled before TCRalphabeta/CD19-depleted stem cell transplant. Source of these receptors: a girl aged 2 to 10 with aplastic anemia, due to receive a stem cell transplant. Both conserved end residues are part of each CDR3. The order of the fields is D gene, J gene, V gene, clone size, CDR3 DNA, CDR3 protein. A D gene is named only where the DNA matches it firmly. Expanded clones are given a class, and other clones once, few, many or no size at all.

-	TRBJ1-3	TRBV6-1	few	TGTGCCAGCAGGGTAGGGCCGAGCTCTGGAAACACCATATATTTT	CASRVGPSSGNTIYF
-	TRBJ2-1	TRBV7-9	-	TGTGCCAGCAGCCTCGAGCTCCACAATGAGCAGTTCTTC	CASSLELHNEQFF
TRBD1	TRBJ2-1	TRBV6-6	-	TGTGCCAGCGGCCCCAACCTTTGGACAGGGAGGAATGAGCAGTTCTTC	CASGPNLWTGRNEQFF
-	TRBJ2-7	TRBV20-1	many	TGCAGTGCTAGAGGACCAGCCTCCTACGAGCAGTACTTC	CSARGPASYEQYF
-	TRBJ2-7	TRBV28	-	TGTGCCAGCAGCTATCCGGGACTGGGGCTTGAAGAGCAGTACTTC	CASSYPGLGLEEQYF
TRBD1	TRBJ1-2	TRBV27	once	TGTGCCACCAAAGCGGGACAGGGGAACTATGGCTACACCTTC	CATKAGQGNYGYTF
-	TRBJ2-2	TRBV5-1	few	TGCGCCAGCAGCTTGGGTGACAGGCCTGACGGGGAGCTGTTTTTT	CASSLGDRPDGELFF
-	TRBJ2-5	TRBV4-2	few	TGTGCCAGCAGCCAAGGAGGGATCCCCCAGTACTTC	CASSQGGIPQYF
-	TRBJ2-2	TRBV9	-	TGTGCCAGCAGCCCAGCTACAGGGTTGTACACCGGGGAGCTGTTTTTT	CASSPATGLYTGELFF
-	TRBJ1-1	TRBV12-2	-	TGTGCAAGTCGCTCAGAGGGGGCGGACACTGAAGCTTTCTTT	CASRSEGADTEAFF
-	TRBJ1-1	TRBV30	once	TGTGCCTGGAGTCCGGGCCTCCCGGGAGCTTTCTTT	CAWSPGLPGAFF
-	TRBJ2-7	TRBV14	-	TGTGCCAGCAGCCAAGTTGGAGGGGGCTCCTACGAGCAGTACTTC	CASSQVGGGSYEQYF
TRBD2	TRBJ2-5	TRBV20-1	-	TGCAGTGCTAGACGGACTAGCGGGAGTCGGCAGACCCAGTACTTC	CSARRTSGSRQTQYF
TRBD1	TRBJ2-3	TRBV20-1	many	TGCAGTGCTAGGTCAGGGGGCGAGGATACGCAGTATTTT	CSARSGGEDTQYF
TRBD1	TRBJ2-3	TRBV29-1	-	TGCAGCGCGGGCAGGGGGCGCGCAGATACGCAGTATTTT	CSAGRGRADTQYF
-	TRBJ2-3	TRBV20-1	-	TGCAGTGCCCCGAGCCCAGATACGCAGTATTTT	CSAPSPDTQYF
TRBD2	TRBJ2-5	TRBV7-2	once	TGTGCCAGCAGCCCCGAATCTAGCGGTATAGTCCAGTACTTC	CASSPESSGIVQYF
TRBD2	TRBJ2-7	TRBV28	-	TGTGCCAGCAGTCCAATCTATGCGACTAGCGGGAGGTTCGAGCAGTACTTC	CASSPIYATSGRFEQYF
TRBD2	TRBJ2-3	TRBV20-1	once	TGCAGTGCTAGAGAGGCCCCCTCGGCTAGCGGAAGCACAGATACGCAGTATTTT	CSAREAPSASGSTDTQYF
TRBD2	TRBJ2-3	TRBV20-1	-	TGCAGTGCTGTAAACAGCGGGAGGAGAGCAGATACGCAGTATTTT	CSAVNSGRRADTQYF
-	TRBJ1-4	TRBV11-2	many	TGTGCCAGCAGTACTTACAGGGATGAAAAACTGTTTTTT	CASSTYRDEKLFF
-	TRBJ2-7	TRBV7-9	once	TGTGCCAGCAGCCCGATTGCATACGAGCAGTACTTC	CASSPIAYEQYF
-	TRBJ2-2	TRBV5-1	many	TGCGCCAGCAGCTTGGAAGGGAACACCGGGGAGCTGTTTTTT	CASSLEGNTGELFF
-	TRBJ2-5	TRBV29-1	once	TGCAGCGTCGGATGGCGTCTGGTCGCCGAGACCCAGTACTTC	CSVGWRLVAETQYF
-	TRBJ1-4	TRBV25-1	-	TGTGCCAGCAGTGAATACTGGGGGGCTGGAGAAAAACTGTTTTTT	CASSEYWGAGEKLFF
-	TRBJ1-3	TRBV20-1	few	TGCAGTGCTAGAGATCTCCTCAGGGGATCCGTTGGAAACACCATATATTTT	CSARDLLRGSVGNTIYF
TRBD2	TRBJ2-1	TRBV12-3/TRBV12-4	-	TGTGCCACCGCGGCGGGGGGGCCGGACAATGAGCAGTTCTTC	CATAAGGPDNEQFF
-	TRBJ2-1	TRBV5-6	few	TGTGCCAGCAGCTTGGGGACAGTTATGAGCTCCTACAATGAGCAGTTCTTC	CASSLGTVMSSYNEQFF
TRBD2	TRBJ2-1	TRBV28	-	TGTGCCAGCAGTTTACTAGCGGGGCCGAATGAGCAGTTCTTC	CASSLLAGPNEQFF
-	TRBJ2-3	TRBV12-3/TRBV12-4	-	TGTGCCAGCAGTTTCGGGCTCCTGGGGGGAGATACGCAGTATTTT	CASSFGLLGGDTQYF
TRBD2	TRBJ2-5	TRBV6-1	many	TGTGCCAGCAGTCGGGGGACTAGCGGGAGGGGAAAGACCCAGTACTTC	CASSRGTSGRGKTQYF
TRBD2	TRBJ2-1	TRBV24-1	-	TGTGCCACCAGTGACGATCTAGCGGGGGACCCCAATGAGCAGTTCTTC	CATSDDLAGDPNEQFF
-	TRBJ2-3	TRBV20-1	-	TGCAGTGCTAGAAGTCTTGGTGGGCCAGATACGCAGTATTTT	CSARSLGGPDTQYF
TRBD1	TRBJ2-7	TRBV6-1	few	TGTGCCAGCCTGGGGGGACAGGGGGCGGTCTACGAGCAGTACTTC	CASLGGQGAVYEQYF
TRBD2	TRBJ2-5	TRBV20-1	-	TGCAGTGCCTATACGGGAGGGCCAAAGACCCAGTACTTC	CSAYTGGPKTQYF
-	TRBJ2-2	TRBV9	-	TGTGCCAGCAGCTGGCGGAGGGAGCGGCCCAACACCGGGGAGCTGTTTTTT	CASSWRRERPNTGELFF
-	TRBJ2-4	TRBV7-2	once	TGTGCCAGCAGCCAACTAGTACTCGGCATTCAGTACTTC	CASSQLVLGIQYF
TRBD1	TRBJ1-2	TRBV7-8	-	TGTGCCAGCAGCTTAGGGCCGGACAGGGCGTATGGCTACACCTTC	CASSLGPDRAYGYTF
TRBD1	TRBJ2-7	TRBV27	many	TGTGCCAGCAGCCCGACAGGGGCCCCCTCCTACGAGCAGTACTTC	CASSPTGAPSYEQYF
TRBD2	TRBJ2-4	TRBV6-5	few	TGTGCCAGCAGTTACTCGATGGCGGGGGGGGGCAAAAACATTCAGTACTTC	CASSYSMAGGGKNIQYF
-	TRBJ2-3	TRBV7-3	many	TGTGCCAGCAGCTTAAACCTGGGATTCACAGATACGCAGTATTTT	CASSLNLGFTDTQYF
TRBD2	TRBJ2-5	TRBV9	-	TGTGCCAGCAGCGTAGCGAGGACTAGCGGGAGAGAGACCCAGTACTTC	CASSVARTSGRETQYF
-	TRBJ1-5	TRBV6-5	many	TGTGCCAGCTCCCTCAAATTGTATCAGCCCCAGCATTTT	CASSLKLYQPQHF
-	TRBJ1-1	TRBV20-1	-	TGCAGTGCCTTAGATTTGAACACTGAAGCTTTCTTT	CSALDLNTEAFF
TRBD1	TRBJ1-1	TRBV5-1	-	TGCGCCAGCAGCGCTCTCGGACAGGGGGAGGCTGAAGCTTTCTTT	CASSALGQGEAEAFF
TRBD2	TRBJ2-1	TRBV20-1	many	TGCAGTGCTAGCTCCGGGACTAGCTTGTACAATGAGCAGTTCTTC	CSASSGTSLYNEQFF
-	TRBJ2-7	TRBV12-3/TRBV12-4	few	TGTGCCAGCAGTTTGGGGGACCCCTACGAGCAGTACTTC	CASSLGDPYEQYF
TRBD1	TRBJ1-2	TRBV28	-	TGTGCCAGCAGGACAGGGGTCCACTACTATGGCTACACCTTC	CASRTGVHYYGYTF
TRBD1	TRBJ1-1	TRBV5-6	once	TGTGCCAGCAGCGGACAGGGGGTATCGAACACTGAAGCTTTCTTT	CASSGQGVSNTEAFF
TRBD1	TRBJ1-3	TRBV12-3/TRBV12-4	few	TGTGCCAGCAGCCCACAGGGGGATGGCTACACCATATATTTT	CASSPQGDGYTIYF